Listed below are T cell receptor beta chains from one sample, sequenced in a study of blood T cell repertoires in COVID-19. The data were produced by immunoSEQ multiplex PCR, yet TCRdb's version contains in-frame clones alone and is incomplete. The repertoire holds approximately 280,000 clones, with 65% to 85% as singletons. The material sequenced was peripheral blood. The source is a human donor with COVID-19, enrolled during active disease. The donor label of this sample is uncertain. The CDR3 runs from the conserved cysteine through the conserved F or W. Each record gives: V gene, clone size, D gene, J gene, CDR3 length, CDR3 DNA, CDR3 protein. A D gene is named only where the DNA matches it firmly. Only part of the rows carry a size: once, few, many, or a class if the clone is expanded.

v_gene: TRBV4-1
abundance: once
d_gene: NA
j_gene: TRBJ1-2
len: 16
CDR3nt: TGCGCCAGCAGCCCTAGAAGGTGGTTAGCTAACTATGGCTACACCTTC
CDR3aa: CASSPRRWLANYGYTF

v_gene: TRBV7-9
abundance: NA
d_gene: NA
j_gene: TRBJ1-1
len: 13
CDR3nt: TGTGCCAGCAGCTTACAGATGAACACTGAAGCTTTCTTT
CDR3aa: CASSLQMNTEAFF

v_gene: TRBV6-5
abundance: NA
d_gene: NA
j_gene: TRBJ1-1
len: 14
CDR3nt: TGTGCCAGCGGCATGGGGGCACCCTGGACTGAAGCTTTCTTT
CDR3aa: CASGMGAPWTEAFF

v_gene: TRBV6-6
abundance: once
d_gene: TRBD1
j_gene: TRBJ2-1
len: 15
CDR3nt: TGTGCCAGCAGTTTCCGGGACAGGGGAAACAATGAGCAGTTCTTC
CDR3aa: CASSFRDRGNNEQFF

v_gene: TRBV7-2
abundance: NA
d_gene: NA
j_gene: TRBJ2-7
len: 15
CDR3nt: TGTGCCAGCAGCTTCGGGAGCGGCTACTACTACGAGCAGTACTTC
CDR3aa: CASSFGSGYYYEQYF

v_gene: TRBV19
abundance: NA
d_gene: TRBD1
j_gene: TRBJ1-5
len: 15
CDR3nt: TGTGCCAGTAGTCCGGGACAGGGAGTCTATCAGCCCCAGCATTTT
CDR3aa: CASSPGQGVYQPQHF

v_gene: TRBV25-1
abundance: few
d_gene: NA
j_gene: TRBJ1-2
len: 14
CDR3nt: TGTGCCAGCAGTGAATCGGGCCGAGCGGTCGGCTACACCTTC
CDR3aa: CASSESGRAVGYTF

v_gene: TRBV7-3
abundance: NA
d_gene: TRBD2
j_gene: TRBJ2-3
len: 15
CDR3nt: TGTGCCAGCAGCTTATTAGCGGGAGAGGTGGATACGCAGTATTTT
CDR3aa: CASSLLAGEVDTQYF

v_gene: TRBV27
abundance: NA
d_gene: NA
j_gene: TRBJ1-5
len: 15
CDR3nt: TGTGCCAGCGGGACCTGGGGGGGACCCCAGCAGCCCCAGCATTTT
CDR3aa: CASGTWGGPQQPQHF

v_gene: TRBV3-1/TRBV3-2
abundance: NA
d_gene: TRBD2
j_gene: TRBJ2-5
len: 16
CDR3nt: TGTGCCAGCAGCGCCCGACTAGCGGGAGGGCTAGAGACCCAGTACTTC
CDR3aa: CASSARLAGGLETQYF

v_gene: TRBV28
abundance: NA
d_gene: NA
j_gene: TRBJ1-1
len: 12
CDR3nt: TGTGCCAGCTTTCTATCGTCCACTGAAGCTTTCTTT
CDR3aa: CASFLSSTEAFF